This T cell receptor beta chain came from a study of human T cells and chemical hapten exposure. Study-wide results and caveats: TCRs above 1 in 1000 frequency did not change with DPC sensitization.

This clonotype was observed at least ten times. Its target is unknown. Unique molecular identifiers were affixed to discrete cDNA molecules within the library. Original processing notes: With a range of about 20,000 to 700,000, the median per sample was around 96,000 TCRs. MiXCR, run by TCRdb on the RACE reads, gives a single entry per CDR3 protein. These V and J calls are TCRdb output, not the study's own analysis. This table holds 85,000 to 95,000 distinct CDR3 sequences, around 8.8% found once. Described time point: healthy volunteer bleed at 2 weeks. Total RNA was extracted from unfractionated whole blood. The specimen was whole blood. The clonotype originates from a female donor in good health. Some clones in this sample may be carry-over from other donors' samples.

The CDR3 region has the DNA TGTGCCAGCAGTTTAAGGAGGGCCACTGAAGCTTTCTTT. Its translation is CASSLRRATEAFF. The chain joins TRBV28 to TRBJ1-1, with D unclear. With 2 bases removed from V and 4 bases from J, the gap between germline ends came to 8 bases. The CDR3 runs 13 residues. Germline CDR1 is MDHEN and CDR2 is SYDVKM. Combining the CDR3 with reference TRBV28 and TRBJ1-1 gives the whole variable domain DVKVTQSSRYLVKRTGEKVFLECVQDMDHENMFWYRQDPGLGLRLIYFSYDVKMKEKGDIPEGYSVSREKKERFSLILESASTNQTSMYLCASSLRRATEAFFGQGTRLTVV.